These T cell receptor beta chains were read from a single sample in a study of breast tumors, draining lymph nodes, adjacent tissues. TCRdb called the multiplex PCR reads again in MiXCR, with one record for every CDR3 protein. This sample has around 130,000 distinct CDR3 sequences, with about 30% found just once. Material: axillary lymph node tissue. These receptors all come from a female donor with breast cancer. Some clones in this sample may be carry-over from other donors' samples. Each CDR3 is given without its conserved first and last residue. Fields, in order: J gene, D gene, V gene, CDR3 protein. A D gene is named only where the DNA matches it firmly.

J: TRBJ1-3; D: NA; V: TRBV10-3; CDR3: AISEGGNSGNTIY
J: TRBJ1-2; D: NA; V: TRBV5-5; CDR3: ASSLGPVNYGYT
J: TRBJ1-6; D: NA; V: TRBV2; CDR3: ASSAVGSSNSPLH
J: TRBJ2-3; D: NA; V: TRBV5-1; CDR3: ASSLGGSTDTQY
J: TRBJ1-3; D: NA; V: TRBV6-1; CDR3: ASIRNSGNTIY
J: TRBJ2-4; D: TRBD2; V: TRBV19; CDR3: ASSMTSGGVWNIQY
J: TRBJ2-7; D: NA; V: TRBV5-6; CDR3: ASSLAGAPYEQY
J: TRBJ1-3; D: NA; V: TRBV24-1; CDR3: ATSEAGGPNTIY
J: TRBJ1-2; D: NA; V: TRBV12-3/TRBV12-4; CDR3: ASSLRGAGYT
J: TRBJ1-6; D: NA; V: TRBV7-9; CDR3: ASSFPPREAMNSPLH
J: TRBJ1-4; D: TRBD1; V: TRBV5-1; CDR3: ASSFGQGSEKLF
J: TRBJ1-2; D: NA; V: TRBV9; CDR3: ASSVWGTNYGYT
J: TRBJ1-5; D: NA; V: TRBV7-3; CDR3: ASSQRPNQPQH
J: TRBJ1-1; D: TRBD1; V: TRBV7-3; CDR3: ASSLKGGAGGMNTEAF
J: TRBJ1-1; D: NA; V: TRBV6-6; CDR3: ASSYRSEAF
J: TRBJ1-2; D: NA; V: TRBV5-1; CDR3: ASSFGQWGSYGYT
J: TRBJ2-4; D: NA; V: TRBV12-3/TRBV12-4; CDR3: ASSLTGGDIQY
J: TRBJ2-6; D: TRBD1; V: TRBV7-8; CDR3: ASSPGTGYSGANVLT
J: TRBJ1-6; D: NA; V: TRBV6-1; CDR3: ASSSASSYNSPLH
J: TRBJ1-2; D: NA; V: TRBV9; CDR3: ASSVAPGSNYGYT
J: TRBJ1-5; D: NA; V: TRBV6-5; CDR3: ASRKSPGDNQPQH
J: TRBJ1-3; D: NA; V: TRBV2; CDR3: ASEGRGRN
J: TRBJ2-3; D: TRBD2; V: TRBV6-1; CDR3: ASRWERGGPGTQY
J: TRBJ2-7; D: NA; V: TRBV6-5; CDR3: ASSRQDHYEQY
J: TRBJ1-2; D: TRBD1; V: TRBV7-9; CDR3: ASQGAVDYGYT
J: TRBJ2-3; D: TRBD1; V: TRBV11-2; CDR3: ASSLDRGQGTDTQY
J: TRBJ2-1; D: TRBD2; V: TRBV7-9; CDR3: ASSHGGTAHYNEQF
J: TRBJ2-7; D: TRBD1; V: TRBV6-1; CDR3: ASSQRNRGWKGEQY
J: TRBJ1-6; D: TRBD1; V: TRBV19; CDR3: ASSDRDSFSPLH
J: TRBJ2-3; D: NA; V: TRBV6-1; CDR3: ASSEAVGLGPDTQY
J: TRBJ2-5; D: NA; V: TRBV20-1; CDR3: SVPGQREESQY
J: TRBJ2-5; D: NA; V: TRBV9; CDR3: ASSVAIGRDKTFGSGTQY
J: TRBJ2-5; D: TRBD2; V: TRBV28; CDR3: ASTPFRGGVETQY
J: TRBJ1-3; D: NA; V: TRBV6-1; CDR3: ASSKGRTSSGNTIY
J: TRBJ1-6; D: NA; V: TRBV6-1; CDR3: ASSDLNSPLH
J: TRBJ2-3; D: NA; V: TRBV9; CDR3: ASSGGGADTDTQY
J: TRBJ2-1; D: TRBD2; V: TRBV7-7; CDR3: ARDRRGDYNEQF
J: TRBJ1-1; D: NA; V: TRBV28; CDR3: ASSYRANTEAF
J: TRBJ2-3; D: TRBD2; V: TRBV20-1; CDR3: SAQSGGADTQY
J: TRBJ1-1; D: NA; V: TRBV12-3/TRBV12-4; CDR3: ASRRGQNTEAF
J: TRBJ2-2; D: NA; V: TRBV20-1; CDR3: SARGTPSAGELF
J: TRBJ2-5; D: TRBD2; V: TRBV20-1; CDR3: SASLGGGQETQY
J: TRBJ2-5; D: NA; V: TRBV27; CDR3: ASSKTGFRETQY
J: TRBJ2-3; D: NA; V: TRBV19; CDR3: ASSSDSTDTQY
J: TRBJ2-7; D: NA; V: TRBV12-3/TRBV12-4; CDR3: ASRPTGSYEQY
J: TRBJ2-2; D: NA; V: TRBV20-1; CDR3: SARHGSPGELF
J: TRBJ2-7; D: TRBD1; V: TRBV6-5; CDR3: ASSHSRGTGISYEQY
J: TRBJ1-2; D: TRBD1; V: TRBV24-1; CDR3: ATRGTGGYGYT
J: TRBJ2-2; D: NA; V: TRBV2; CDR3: ASSEARGAETGELF
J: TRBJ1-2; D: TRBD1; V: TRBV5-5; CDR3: ASSLEGQGAYGYT
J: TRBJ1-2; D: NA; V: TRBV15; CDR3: ATSSYRQERGNGYT
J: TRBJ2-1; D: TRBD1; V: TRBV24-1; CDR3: ATSDRDRGFNEQF
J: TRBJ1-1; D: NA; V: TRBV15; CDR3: ATSRDREGGAVTEAF